This T cell receptor beta chain was found in a study of cytomegalovirus exposure and HLA in healthy donors. Broader study findings: An ancestry cluster, one associated with Asian ancestry, reportedly showed fewer N-insertions than the 666-donor mean in a later analysis.

To note about this clone: Its antigen is undetermined.

60 Vbeta and 13 Jbeta primers were used in PCR. Clones were read by immunoSEQ multiplex PCR, and TCRdb kept only the in-frame ones, dropping some. The data show 150,000 or so clones, 64% seen once. The CDR3 consists of 15 residues. Trimming removed 2 bases from V and 16 bases from J; junction bases left unmatched: 12. In germline, CDR1 is MNHEY, CDR2 SVGAGI. The sequenced material came from PBMCs. This receptor was taken from a woman in her 30s in good health and CMV-seropositive. The chain joins TRBV6-5 to TRBJ1-6; TRBD1 matches at 9 bases. CDR3 bases: TGTGCCAGCAGTTACACCCCGGGACAGGGAACCTCACTCCACTTT. This sequence encodes CASSYTPGQGTSLHF.